One sample yielded the 14 T cell receptor beta chains listed below, sequenced in a study of cytomegalovirus exposure and HLA in healthy donors. Primers included in the PCR were 60 Vbeta and 13 Jbeta primers. The method was immunoSEQ multiplex PCR; TCRdb's version includes in-frame clones alone and lacks a portion of them. The sample lists fewer than 65,000 clones; about 80% were seen once. The source material was PBMCs. The source is a woman aged 40 to 50 in good health and CMV-seropositive.

The rearrangement joins TRBV2 to TRBJ1-1; 9 bases are a match to TRBD1. CDR1 is SNHLY, CDR2 FYNNEI, per germline. This CDR3 region has 14 residues. V lost 4 bases to trimming and J lost 5 bases; unmatched junction nucleotides: 5. The CDR3 spells CASSVLQGATEAFF. DNA for the CDR3: TGTGCCAGCAGTGTCCTACAGGGGGCGACTGAAGCTTTCTTT.

This clone was detected a few times. This sequence joins TRBV27 and TRBJ1-4; D is perhaps TRBD1 (6 bases). CDR3 length: 18 residues. Germline CDR1 reads MNHEY; CDR2 reads SMNVEV (reference sequence). The V and J ends lost 3 bases and 1 base respectively, with 18 bases between them. The CDR3 reads CASSFMSRGGGTNEKLFF. CDR3 nucleotide sequence: TGTGCCAGCAGTTTTATGAGTCGGGGGGGCGGAACTAATGAAAAACTGTTTTTT. The whole variable domain, filled in from reference TRBV27 and TRBJ1-4, reads EAQVTQNPRYLITVTGKKLTVTCSQNMNHEYMSWYRQDPGLGLRQIYYSMNVEVTDKGDVPEGYKVSRKEKRNFPLILESPSPNQTSLYFCASSFMSRGGGTNEKLFFGSGTQLSVL.

CDR3: CASSQDAGTSEVQPQHF. In DNA form, the CDR3 reads TGCGCCAGCAGCCAAGATGCGGGCACATCAGAGGTTCAGCCCCAGCATTTT. This sequence joins TRBV4-1 and TRBJ1-5; D is uncertain. CDR1 and CDR2 from the germline V gene are MGHRA and YSYEKL. The CDR3 is 17 amino acids. Trimming removed 0 bases at V and 6 bases at J, with 18 bases between.

V and J are TRBV5-1 and TRBJ2-3, with TRBD2 matching 11 bases. Germline assignment: CDR1 SGHRS and CDR2 YFSETQ. Trimming removed 4 bases from V and 5 bases from J; junction bases left unmatched: 6. CDR3 length equals 15 residues. CDR3 bases: TGCGCCAGCAGCCATAGCGGGGGGGCCGGAGATACGCAGTATTTT. Its translation is CASSHSGGAGDTQYF.

The chain joins TRBV30 to TRBJ1-5; no clear D. Deletions cut 1 base from V and 0 bases from J, with 13 bases between. Germline CDR1 GTSNPN, CDR2 SVGIG (reference sequence). This CDR3 is built from 16 residues. The CDR3 loop reads CAWSAGEVNSNQPQHF. In DNA, the CDR3 is TGTGCCTGGAGTGCCGGGGAGGTTAATAGCAATCAGCCCCAGCATTTT.

Regarding this clone: One end of the junction does not line up with germline, which may come from a read error. The same CDR3 is also encoded by other DNA sequences in this sample. The chain uses TRBV5-4 and TRBJ1-2; D might be TRBD1 (6 bases). The germline V gene has CDR1 SGHNT and CDR2 YYREEE (reference sequence). The CDR3 runs to 14 residues. CDR3 in amino acids: CASSLEQGRYGYTF. DNA of the CDR3: TGCGCCAGCAGCTTGGAACAGGGCCGCTATGGCTACACCTTC. Full variable domain (remainder filled in from reference TRBV5-4 and TRBJ1-2): ETGVTQSPTHLIKTRGQQVTLRCSSQSGHNTVSWYQQALGQGPQFIFQYYREEENGRGNFPPRFSGLQFPNYSSELNVNALELDDSALYLCASSLEQGRYGYTFGSGTRLTVV.

This clone was observed a handful of times. The CDR3 DNA follows: TGTGCCAGCAGGACCCTTGGGGGGGTGGACACTGAAGCTTTCTTT. It is translated as CASRTLGGVDTEAFF. The genes are TRBV2 and TRBJ1-1; D is possibly TRBD1 (5 bases). Trimming stripped 6 bases from V and 3 bases from J, with 17 bases between. The CDR3 sequence is 15 residues long. Germline CDR1 SNHLY, CDR2 FYNNEI.

The CDR3 coding sequence is TGTGCTAGTGCCCTCGGGGGGGTTTCCAATCAGCCCCAGCATTTT. This codes for CASALGGVSNQPQHF. This rearrangement joins TRBV12-5 to TRBJ1-5; D possibly corresponds to TRBD1 (5 bases). Germline CDR1 reads LGHNT; CDR2 reads FRNRAP. The CDR3 length is 15 residues. V was trimmed by 7 bases and J by 3 bases, leaving 16 bases between them.

The J gene is TRBJ2-1, the V gene TRBV5-1, with TRBD1 identical over 9 bases. The V gene end was trimmed by 0 bases and the J gene end by 7 bases; junction bases not matched to a gene: 2. The CDR3 length is 14 residues. The V gene's germline CDR1 is SGHRS and CDR2 YFSETQ. This CDR3 is CASSLGQGVNEQFF. Here the CDR3 DNA reads TGCGCCAGCAGCTTGGGACAGGGGGTGAATGAGCAGTTCTTC.

As concerns this clone: An end of the junction does not agree with germline; a read error may underlie this. V and J are TRBV7-6 and TRBJ2-1; TRBD1 matches at 7 bases. This CDR3 has 13 amino acids. Looked up from germline, CDR1 is SGHVS and CDR2 is FNYEAQ. The CDR3 region has the DNA TGTGCCAGCAGCTTAGCCCTGACAGGGTTCATGGTCTTC. It translates to CASSLALTGFMVF.

CDR3 protein: CASSLAPLGTSKAKNIQYF. CDR3 in DNA: TGTGCCAGCAGCTTAGCCCCCCTCGGGACATCGAAAGCCAAAAACATTCAGTACTTC. The chain couples TRBV7-9 to TRBJ2-4; possibly TRBD1 for D (6 bases). The CDR3 is 19 amino acids. V lost 0 bases and J 0 bases, leaving 18 bases between the germline ends. Germline V lookup: CDR1 SEHNR, CDR2 FQNEAQ (reference sequence).

In its sample, this clone was seen once. This chain links TRBV2 with TRBJ1-6, with 8 bases fitting TRBD1. Germline V gene sequence: CDR1 SNHLY, CDR2 FYNNEI. Unmatched junction bases numbered 5, after V lost 4 bases and J lost 9 bases. The CDR3 covers 14 residues. In DNA, the CDR3 is TGTGCCAGCAGTGGACAGGGGATTGGTTCACCCCTCCACTTT. Translating gives CASSGQGIGSPLHF. The full variable domain, its missing parts supplied by reference TRBV2 and TRBJ1-6, is EPEVTQTPSHQVTQMGQEVILRCVPISNHLYFYWYRQILGQKVEFLVSFYNNEISEKSEIFDDQFSVERPDGSNFTLKIRSTKLEDSAMYFCASSGQGIGSPLHFGNGTRLTVT.

The chain links TRBV10-3 to TRBJ2-4; 9 bases map to TRBD1. V was clipped by 3 bases and J by 3 bases; unmatched bases: 18. Germline-derived CDR1 and CDR2 are ENHRY and SYGVKD. The CDR3 loop spans 20 amino acids. The CDR3 DNA is TGTGCCATCAGTGATTCGACCGGGACAGGGCCCGCGTGGGGCAAAAACATTCAGTACTTC. This encodes CAISDSTGTGPAWGKNIQYF.

The V call is TRBV2, the J call TRBJ2-3; D may be TRBD2 (5 bases). This CDR3 has 15 amino acids. Germline CDR1 SNHLY, CDR2 FYNNEI. Between the trimmed V and J ends, which lost 3 bases and 5 bases, there was a span of 15 bases. The CDR3 here is CASSDRRVAGDTQYF. The CDR3 coding sequence is TGTGCCAGCAGTGACCGGCGGGTGGCGGGAGATACGCAGTATTTT.